This T cell receptor beta chain emerged from a study of blood T cell repertoires in COVID-19. Study as a whole: T cells, B-cell-depleted T cells, or PBMCs provided the cDNA or gDNA that served as material.

The V end lost 0 bases, the J end lost 9 bases, and 21 bases lay between the germline ends. CDR1 and CDR2 (germline): MGHRA, YSYEKL. The CDR3 runs 17 residues. Under the authors' procedure: Amplifying reference gene primers gave estimates of nucleated cell counts. Profiling relied on immunoSEQ multiplex PCR, and the TCRdb table lists in-frame clones only, not all of them. The D gene and trimming were derived from the DNA, and the V and J assignments and clone size from that table. The table has about 110,000 clones, around 76% seen once. The TCR comes from a woman between 65 and 79 years old with acute or convalescent COVID-19. This chain links TRBV4-1 with TRBJ1-5; D remains ambiguous. Sequences were obtained from peripheral blood. CDR3 coding DNA: TGCGCCAGCAGCCAAGATCTCCCCACAGCCTTTTTCGGGCCCCAGCATTTT. Its translation: CASSQDLPTAFFGPQHF.